The clone carrying this TCR beta chain was seen many times. Antigen unknown. 5'RACE generated cDNA with 10-nucleotide random UMIs. Each CDR3 protein gets one entry after TCRdb re-called the 5' RACE reads with MiXCR. Here the sample spans more than 75,000 distinct CDR3 sequences, around 4.7% being singletons. Trimming at V came to 4 bases and at J to 7 bases, leaving 8 bases not matched to a gene. CDR3 length equals 16 residues. Germline values: CDR1 SGHRS, CDR2 YFSETQ. This record belongs to a study of neurological immune-mediated disorders. Documented time point: longitudinal time-point 3. The unsorted libraries originated from 2 million PBMCs kept at -80 C. Study-wide points: The multiple sclerosis repertoire cluster showed no association with any clinical or MRI feature. The authors stated that larger cohorts are needed. Private repertoires in all groups were suggested by the finding that expanded clones across subjects shared no CDR3 amino acid sequences.

What was sequenced was PBMCs. This TCR came from a woman aged 55-69 years with multiple sclerosis. The chain has TRBV5-1 and TRBJ2-1; TRBD2 matches at 13 bases. The CDR3 nucleotides are TGCGCCAGCAGCCTTCGGACTAGCGGGGGCGGGAATGAGCAGTTCTTC. This gives the protein CASSLRTSGGGNEQFF.